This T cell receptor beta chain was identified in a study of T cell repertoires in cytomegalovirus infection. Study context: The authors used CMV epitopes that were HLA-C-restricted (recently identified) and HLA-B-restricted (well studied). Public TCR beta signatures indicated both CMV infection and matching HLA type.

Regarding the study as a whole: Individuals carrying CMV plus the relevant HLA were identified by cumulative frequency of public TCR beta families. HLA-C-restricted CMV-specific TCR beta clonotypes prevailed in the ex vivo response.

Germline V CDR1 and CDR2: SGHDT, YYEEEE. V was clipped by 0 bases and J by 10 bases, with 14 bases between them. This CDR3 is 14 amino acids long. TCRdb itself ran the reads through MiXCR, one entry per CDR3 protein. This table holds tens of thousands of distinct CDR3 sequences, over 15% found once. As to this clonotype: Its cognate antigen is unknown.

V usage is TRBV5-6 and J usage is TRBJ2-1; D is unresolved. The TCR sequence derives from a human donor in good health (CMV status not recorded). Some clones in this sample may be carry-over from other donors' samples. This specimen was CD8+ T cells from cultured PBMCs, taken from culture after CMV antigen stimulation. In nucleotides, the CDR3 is TGTGCCAGCAGCTTGGGCCCCGGAAATTGGGAGCAGTTCTTC. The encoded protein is CASSLGPGNWEQFF.